This T cell receptor beta chain originates from a study of cytomegalovirus exposure and HLA in healthy donors. The table came from immunoSEQ multiplex PCR; TCRdb's copy has only in-frame clones and leaves some out. The table records hundreds of thousands of clones, 90% of them present only once. Looked up from germline, CDR1 is MNHNS and CDR2 is SASEGT. Trimming removed 11 bases from V and 5 bases from J, with 18 bases in between. This CDR3 region has 14 residues. Study-wide results and caveats: The finding came from a later analysis; first-cohort TCR clusters tended to co-occur in the 110 or so validation repertoires. Per published reports, the classifier diagnosed cytomegalovirus status with high specificity and sensitivity. Associated with cytomegalovirus, according to the listing, were some 150 TCR beta chains.

Concerning this clone itself: Its antigen remains unidentified.

From the roughly 110-subject validation cohort, which was separate from the roughly 670-subject first cohort, the donors were drawn. This receptor was obtained from a woman aged 25 to 39 in good health and CMV-seronegative. The specimen was PBMCs. V gene TRBV6-1 combines with J gene TRBJ2-2; D possibly uses TRBD1 or TRBD2 (6 bases each). CDR3 amino acids: CAGQGTYQTGELFF. CDR3 bases: TGTGCCGGTCAGGGGACTTATCAGACCGGGGAGCTGTTTTTT.